Sequencing of this T cell receptor beta chain was carried out in a study of early T cells in non-severe SARS-CoV-2 infection. Overall study: Bulk RNA from unsorted whole blood was sequenced; chains were unpaired.

Of note for this clonotype: Antigen specificity is unknown.

Study observations and caveats: Anti-spike CD8 responses were favored by VDJdb matching, which missed private and CD4 specificities.

Individually, cDNA molecules had unique molecular identifiers attached to them. Each CDR3 protein is one row after TCRdb ran MiXCR on the 5' RACE reads. The sample carries around 77,000 distinct CDR3 sequences, 10% to 15% recorded once. Germline CDR1 reads SGDLS; CDR2 reads YYNGEE. After removal of 4 bases from V and 1 base from J, the junction contained 20 bases not matched to a gene. The length of the CDR3 is 20 residues. This sequence originates from an adult who was a healthcare worker with PCR-confirmed SARS-CoV-2 infection or an uninfected control (not recorded which). The donor label of this sample is uncertain. This sample comprised whole blood, obtained at baseline. The gene calls are TRBV9 and TRBJ2-4; 7 bases fit TRBD1. The CDR3 DNA is TGTGCCAGCAGCCCCCGTCCAGATAGGGGGCCCTTCCTTGCCAAAAACATTCAGTACTTC. Amino acids: CASSPRPDRGPFLAKNIQYF.